This TCR beta chain was identified in a study of T cell responses to AZD1222 COVID-19 vaccine. Turning to this clone: Antigen specificity is unknown.

The study's findings and limits: At baseline, seropositivity was found in only a handful of AZD1222 recipients. Unmutated variant regions reportedly attract nearly half of all spike-specific TCRs. With two AZD1222 doses given, Spike-specific TCR breadth and depth both rose.

Data came from immunoSEQ multiplex PCR; TCRdb stores just in-frame clones and leaves some out. The profile shows some 170,000 clones, roughly nine tenths of them singletons. CDR3 length: 12 residues. The V gene lost 7 bases and the J gene lost 5 bases, with 15 bases spanning the gap. Germline CDR1 is SQVTM and CDR2 is ANQGSEA. The sequenced sample was peripheral blood, obtained on day 0 of AZD1222 vaccination. The J gene is TRBJ2-7, the V gene TRBV29-1; tentatively, D is TRBD1 (6 bases). The sequence was obtained from an adult in good health. The CDR3 sequence: CSAGQGMNEQYF. DNA of the CDR3: TGCAGCGCTGGCCAGGGGATGAACGAGCAGTACTTC.